These 7 T cell receptor beta chains share one sample of origin, sequenced in a study of metastatic and nonmetastatic thyroid tumors. TCRdb ran MiXCR on the PCR reads. The sample consists of approximately 86,000 clones, 9.5% to 15% of them appearing once. No treatment of any kind had been given to any patient before thyroid surgery. Sequencing was performed on tumor tissue. These receptors came from a female donor with papillary thyroid cancer or a benign thyroid nodule (not recorded which). Some clones in this sample may be carry-over from other donors' samples.

This clone showed up many times. V gene TRBV9 combines with J gene TRBJ2-2, with D possibly being TRBD1 (5 bases). This CDR3 spans 14 amino acids. V was pared by 3 bases and J by 0 bases, with 6 bases between. Germline V gene sequence: CDR1 SGDLS, CDR2 YYNGEE. CDR3 residues: CASSGTTNTGELFF. The CDR3 DNA is TGTGCCAGCAGCGGGACAACGAACACCGGGGAGCTGTTTTTT.

The genes are TRBV3-1 and TRBJ2-5, with D perhaps given as TRBD1 or TRBD2 (6 bases each). The CDR3 runs to 17 residues. Germline CDR1 reads LGHDT; CDR2 reads YNNKEL (reference sequence). Between the trimmed V and J ends, which lost 0 bases and 4 bases, there was a span of 18 bases. The DNA for the CDR3 is TGTGCCAGCAGCCAAGAAATACTAGGGGGGCGGGGAGAGACCCAGTACTTC. This encodes CASSQEILGGRGETQYF.

Worth noting for this clone: With a much larger clone just one base away, this may be a read error. The CDR3 region is CASSTDRAYCYTF. DNA for the CDR3: TGTGCCAGCAGTACGGACAGGGCCTATTGCTACACCTTC. The chain employs TRBV6-1 and TRBJ1-2, with TRBD1 identical over 8 bases. The germline V gene encodes CDR1 MNHNS and CDR2 SASEGT. The CDR3 loop spans 13 amino acids.

This clone appeared many times. Since no conserved phenylalanine or tryptophan closes the CDR3, a read error is the likely cause. The chain uses TRBV7-8 and TRBJ2-1; perhaps TRBD2 as D (6 bases). V was cut by 5 bases and J by 6 bases, with 8 bases left in between. CDR1 is SGHVS, CDR2 FQNEAQ, per germline. CDR3 length: 12 residues. This CDR3 is CASSRGSNEQFS. The DNA for the CDR3 is TGTGCCAGCAGCCGGGGGTCCAATGAGCAGTTCTCC.

This clone came up many times. The chain is built from TRBV5-1 and TRBJ1-6, with D possibly matching TRBD1 (6 bases). The germline V and J ends were trimmed by 0 bases and 9 bases, with 10 bases remaining between them. The CDR3 totals 14 residues. CDR1 SGHRS and CDR2 YFSETQ come from the germline V gene. CDR3 amino acids: CASSLGRGLSPLHF. Written as DNA, the CDR3 is TGCGCCAGCAGCTTGGGCAGGGGACTTTCACCCCTCCACTTT.

This clone has a count of ten or more. The CDR3 protein is CASSEGDTGELFF. CDR3 bases: TGTGCCAGCAGTGAAGGGGATACCGGGGAGCTGTTTTTT. V and J are TRBV6-1 and TRBJ2-2; D ambiguous. V was shortened by 1 base and J by 5 bases, with 5 bases between the two germline ends. CDR1 and CDR2 (germline): MNHNS, SASEGT. This CDR3 spans 13 amino acids.

Concerning this clone itself: This sequence may be a read error, since a much larger clone differs from it by one base. This chain links TRBV10-1 with TRBJ2-7; D may be TRBD2 (6 bases). The CDR3 loop spans 14 amino acids. CDR1 WNHNN and CDR2 SYGVQD come from the germline V gene (reference sequence). CDR3 in DNA: TGCGCCAGCATCCGATCCAGACTAGGCTACGAGCTGTACTTC. Protein: CASIRSRLGYELYF.